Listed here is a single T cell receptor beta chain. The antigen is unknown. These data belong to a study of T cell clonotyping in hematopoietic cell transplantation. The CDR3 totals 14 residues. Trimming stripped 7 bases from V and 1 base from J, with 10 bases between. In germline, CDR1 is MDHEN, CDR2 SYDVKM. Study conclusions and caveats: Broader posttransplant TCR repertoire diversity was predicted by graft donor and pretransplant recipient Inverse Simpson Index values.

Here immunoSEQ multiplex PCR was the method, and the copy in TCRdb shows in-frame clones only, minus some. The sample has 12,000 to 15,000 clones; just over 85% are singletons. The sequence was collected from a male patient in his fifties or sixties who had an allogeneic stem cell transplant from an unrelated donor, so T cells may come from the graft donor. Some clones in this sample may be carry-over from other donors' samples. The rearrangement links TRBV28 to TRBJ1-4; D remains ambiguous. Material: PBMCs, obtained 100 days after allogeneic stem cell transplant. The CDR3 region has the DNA TGTGCCAGCATTAAGGAAGTAACTAATGAAAAACTGTTTTTT. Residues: CASIKEVTNEKLFF.